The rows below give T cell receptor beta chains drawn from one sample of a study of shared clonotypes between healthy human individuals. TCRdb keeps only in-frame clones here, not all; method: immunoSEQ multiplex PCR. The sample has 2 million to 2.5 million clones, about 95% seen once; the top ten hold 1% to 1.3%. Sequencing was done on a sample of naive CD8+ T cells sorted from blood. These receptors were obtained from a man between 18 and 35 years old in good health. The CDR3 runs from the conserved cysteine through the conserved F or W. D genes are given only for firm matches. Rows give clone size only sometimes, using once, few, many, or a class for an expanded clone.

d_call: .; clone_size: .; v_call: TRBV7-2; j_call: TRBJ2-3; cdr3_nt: TGTGCCAGCAGCTTAGAGTGGGGAGATACGCAGTATTTT; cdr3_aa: CASSLEWGDTQYF
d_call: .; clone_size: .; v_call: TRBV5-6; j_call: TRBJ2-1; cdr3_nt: TGTGCCAGCAGCTTTGGGGGTTCCTACAATGAGCAGTTCTTC; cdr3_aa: CASSFGGSYNEQFF
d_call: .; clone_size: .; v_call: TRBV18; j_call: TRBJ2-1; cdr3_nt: TGTGCCAGCTCACCACAAGGGTACAATGAGCAGTTCTTC; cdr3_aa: CASSPQGYNEQFF
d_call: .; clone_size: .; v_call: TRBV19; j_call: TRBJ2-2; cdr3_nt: TGTGCCAGTAGTAATGGGGTAAACACCGGGGAGCTGTTTTTT; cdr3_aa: CASSNGVNTGELFF
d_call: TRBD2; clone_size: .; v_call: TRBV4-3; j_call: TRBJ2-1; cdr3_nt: TGCGCCAGCAGCCAGGGACTAGCGGACTACAATGAGCAGTTCTTC; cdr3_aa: CASSQGLADYNEQFF
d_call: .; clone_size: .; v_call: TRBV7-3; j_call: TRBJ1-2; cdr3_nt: TGTGCCAGCAGCTTCCAGGGTGGTGACTATGGCTACACCTTC; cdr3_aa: CASSFQGGDYGYTF
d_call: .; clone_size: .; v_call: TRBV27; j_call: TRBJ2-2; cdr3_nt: TGTGCCAGCAGTTTACTGCTATCCGGGGAGCTGTTTTTT; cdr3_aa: CASSLLLSGELFF
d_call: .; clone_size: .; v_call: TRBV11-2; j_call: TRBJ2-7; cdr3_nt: TGTGCCAGCAGCTTAGGACCACAGATCTCCTACGAGCAGTACTTC; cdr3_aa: CASSLGPQISYEQYF
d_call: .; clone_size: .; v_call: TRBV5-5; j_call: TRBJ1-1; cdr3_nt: TGTGCCAGCAGCCTCGAGATTCTACGCGTCGCTGAAGCTTTCTTT; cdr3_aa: CASSLEILRVAEAFF
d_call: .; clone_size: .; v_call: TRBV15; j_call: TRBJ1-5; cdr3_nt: TGTGCCACCAGCATGGGGGTACTCAATCAGCCCCAGCATTTT; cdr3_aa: CATSMGVLNQPQHF
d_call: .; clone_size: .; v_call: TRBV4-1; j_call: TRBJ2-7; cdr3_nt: TGCGCCAGCAGCCAAGATTTGATGGACGAGCAGTACTTC; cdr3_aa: CASSQDLMDEQYF
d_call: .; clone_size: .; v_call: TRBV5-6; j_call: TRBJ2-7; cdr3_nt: TGTGCCAGCAGCTTGGCGGCAGGAGCCTACGAGCAGTACTTC; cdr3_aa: CASSLAAGAYEQYF
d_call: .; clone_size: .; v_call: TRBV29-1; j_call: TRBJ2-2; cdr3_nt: TGCAGCGTAGAACAGGGAATGCGCACCGGGGAGCTGTTTTTT; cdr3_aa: CSVEQGMRTGELFF
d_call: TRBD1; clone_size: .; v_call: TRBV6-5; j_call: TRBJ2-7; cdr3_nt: TGTGCCAGCAGTTACGGCTCAGGGGGCAACGAGCAGTACTTC; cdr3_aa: CASSYGSGGNEQYF
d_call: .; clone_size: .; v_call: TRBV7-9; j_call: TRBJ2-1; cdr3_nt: TGTGCCAGCAGCTTAATTAGCGTACTATACAATGAGCAGTTCTTC; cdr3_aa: CASSLISVLYNEQFF
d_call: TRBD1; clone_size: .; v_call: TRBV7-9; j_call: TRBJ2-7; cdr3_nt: TGTGCCAGCAGCTTAGGGGGGACAGCCTCCTACGAGCAGTACTTC; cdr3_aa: CASSLGGTASYEQYF
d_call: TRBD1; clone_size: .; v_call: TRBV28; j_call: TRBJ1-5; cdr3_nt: TGTGCCAGCAGTTTCAACAGGGGGGACCATCAGCCCCAGCATTTT; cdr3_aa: CASSFNRGDHQPQHF
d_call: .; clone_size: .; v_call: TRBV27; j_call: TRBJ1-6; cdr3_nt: TGTGCCAGCAGTTTTAGAGGGGGTTCCTATAATTCACCCCTCCACTTT; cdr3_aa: CASSFRGGSYNSPLHF
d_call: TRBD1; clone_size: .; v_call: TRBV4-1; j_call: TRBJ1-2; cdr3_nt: TGCGCCAGCAGCCAAGTTCAGGGACAGGAAGGAGATGGCTACACCTTC; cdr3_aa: CASSQVQGQEGDGYTF
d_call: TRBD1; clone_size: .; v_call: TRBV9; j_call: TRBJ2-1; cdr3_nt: TGTGCCAGCAGCCCCCGTAGGACAGGGGACAATGAGCAGTTCTTC; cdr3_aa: CASSPRRTGDNEQFF
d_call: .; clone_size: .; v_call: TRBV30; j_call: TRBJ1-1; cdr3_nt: TGTGCCTGGGACTCGGCGGGGGGCTTCACTGAAGCTTTCTTT; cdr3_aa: CAWDSAGGFTEAFF
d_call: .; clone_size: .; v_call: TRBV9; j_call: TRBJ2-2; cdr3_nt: TGTGCCAGCAGCGTATGGGGCAGCACCGGGGAGCTGTTTTTT; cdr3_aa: CASSVWGSTGELFF
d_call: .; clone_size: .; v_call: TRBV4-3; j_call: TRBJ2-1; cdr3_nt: TGCGCCAGCAGCCAAGATCGGGCAAGTAGCTCCTACAATGAGCAGTTCTTC; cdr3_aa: CASSQDRASSSYNEQFF
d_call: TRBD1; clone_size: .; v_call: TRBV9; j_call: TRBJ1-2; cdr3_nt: TGTGCCAGCAGCGAACGCGCCGACAGGGAGGGTAATGGCTACACCTTC; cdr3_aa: CASSERADREGNGYTF
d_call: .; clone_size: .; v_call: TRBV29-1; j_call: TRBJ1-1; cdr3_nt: TGCAGCGTTGAAGGTACAGTCCCCGGGACTGAAGCTTTCTTT; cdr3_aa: CSVEGTVPGTEAFF
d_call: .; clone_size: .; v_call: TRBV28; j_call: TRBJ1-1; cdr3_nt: TGTGCCAGCAGTCCTTACCTGGAAGGGAACACTGAAGCTTTCTTT; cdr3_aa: CASSPYLEGNTEAFF
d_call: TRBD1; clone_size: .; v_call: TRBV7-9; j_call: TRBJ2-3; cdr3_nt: TGTGCCAGCAGCTTAGCGGGGGACAGGCGGGGTACGCAGTATTTT; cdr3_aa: CASSLAGDRRGTQYF
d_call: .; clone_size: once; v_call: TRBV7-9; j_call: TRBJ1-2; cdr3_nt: TGTGCCAGCAGCTCCCCAGGGGTGATATATGGCTACACCTTC; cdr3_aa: CASSSPGVIYGYTF
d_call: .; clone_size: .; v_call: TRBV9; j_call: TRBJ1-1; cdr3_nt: TGTGCCAGCAGCGTAGACGGAGAGTTCTACACTGAAGCTTTCTTT; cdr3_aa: CASSVDGEFYTEAFF
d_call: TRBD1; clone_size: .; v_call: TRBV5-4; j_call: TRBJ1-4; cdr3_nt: TGTGCCAGCAGCTTGGCAACCGGCCCAGGGGGCGAAAAACTGTTTTTT; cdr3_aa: CASSLATGPGGEKLFF
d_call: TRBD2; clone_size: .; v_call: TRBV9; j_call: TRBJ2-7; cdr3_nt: TGTGCCAGCAGCGTTAGCGGGGGACTAGCCCACGAGCAGTACTTC; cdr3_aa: CASSVSGGLAHEQYF
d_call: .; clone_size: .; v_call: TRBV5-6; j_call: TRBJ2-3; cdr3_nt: TGTGCCAGCAGCTTGGAGCTGTTGCGGGGCTACACAGATACGCAGTATTTT; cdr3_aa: CASSLELLRGYTDTQYF
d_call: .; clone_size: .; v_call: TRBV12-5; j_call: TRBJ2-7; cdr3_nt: TGTGCTAGTGGTTTGGTAGGGGGGGCCCTATTTTACGAGCAGTACTTC; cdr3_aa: CASGLVGGALFYEQYF
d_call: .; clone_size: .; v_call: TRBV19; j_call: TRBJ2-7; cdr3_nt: TGTGCCAGTAGTACCACAGGGAGCGAGCAGTACTTC; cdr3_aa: CASSTTGSEQYF
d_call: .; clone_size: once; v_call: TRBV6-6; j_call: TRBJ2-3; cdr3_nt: TGTGCCAGCAGTTACGGGGCGGCGTATAGCACAGATACGCAGTATTTT; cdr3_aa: CASSYGAAYSTDTQYF
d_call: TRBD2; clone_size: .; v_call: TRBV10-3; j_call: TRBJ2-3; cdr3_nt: TGTGCCATCCTCGCCCCCCCGACTAGCGGACACACAGATACGCAGTATTTT; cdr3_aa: CAILAPPTSGHTDTQYF
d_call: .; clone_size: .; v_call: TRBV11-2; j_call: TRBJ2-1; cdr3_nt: TGTGCCAGCAGCTTAGGTCCAGACCTCTACAATGAGCAGTTCTTC; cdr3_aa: CASSLGPDLYNEQFF
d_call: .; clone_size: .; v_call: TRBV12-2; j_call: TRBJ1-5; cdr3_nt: TGTGCAAGTCGACCCCAGGGCAGGTCCCAGCATTTT; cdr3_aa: CASRPQGRSQHF
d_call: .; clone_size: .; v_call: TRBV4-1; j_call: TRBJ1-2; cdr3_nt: TGCGCCAGCAGCCACGCTTCACTCGAAGGCTACACCTTC; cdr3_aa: CASSHASLEGYTF
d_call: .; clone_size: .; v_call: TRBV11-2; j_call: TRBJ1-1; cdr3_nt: TGTGCCAGCAGCTTTAGCGGGGAAGAAGCTTTCTTT; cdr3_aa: CASSFSGEEAFF
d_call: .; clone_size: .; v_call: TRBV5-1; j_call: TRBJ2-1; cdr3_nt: TGCGCCAGCAGTTTTTCTACGGGAGACTACAATGAGCAGTTCTTC; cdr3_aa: CASSFSTGDYNEQFF
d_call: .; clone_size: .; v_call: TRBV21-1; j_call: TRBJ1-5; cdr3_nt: TGTGCCAGCAGCAAGACCACAGGAGACATTAATCAGCCCCAGCATTTT; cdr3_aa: CASSKTTGDINQPQHF
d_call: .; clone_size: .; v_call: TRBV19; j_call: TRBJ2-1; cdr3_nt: TGTGCCAGTAGTTCACCATACAATGAGCAGTTCTTC; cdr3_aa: CASSSPYNEQFF
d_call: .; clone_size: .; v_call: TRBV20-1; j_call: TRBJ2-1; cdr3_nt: TGCAGTGCCCAAGTAATTGAGCAGTTCTTC; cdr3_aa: CSAQVIEQFF
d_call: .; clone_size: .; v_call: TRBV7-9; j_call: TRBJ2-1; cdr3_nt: TGTGCCACCGCTGGCCCCACCAATGAGCAGTTCTTC; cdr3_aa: CATAGPTNEQFF
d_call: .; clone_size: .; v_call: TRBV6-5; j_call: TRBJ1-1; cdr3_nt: TGTGCCAGCAGCCTACAGCTGAACACTGAAGCTTTCTTT; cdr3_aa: CASSLQLNTEAFF
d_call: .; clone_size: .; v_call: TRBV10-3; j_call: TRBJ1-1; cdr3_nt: TGTGCCATCAGTTCGGACAGTGTGGGGAACACTGAAGCTTTCTTT; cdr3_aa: CAISSDSVGNTEAFF
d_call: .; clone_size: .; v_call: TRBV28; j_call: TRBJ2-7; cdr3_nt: TGTGCCAGCAGTATACAGGGTAACTACGAGCAGTACTTC; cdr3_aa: CASSIQGNYEQYF